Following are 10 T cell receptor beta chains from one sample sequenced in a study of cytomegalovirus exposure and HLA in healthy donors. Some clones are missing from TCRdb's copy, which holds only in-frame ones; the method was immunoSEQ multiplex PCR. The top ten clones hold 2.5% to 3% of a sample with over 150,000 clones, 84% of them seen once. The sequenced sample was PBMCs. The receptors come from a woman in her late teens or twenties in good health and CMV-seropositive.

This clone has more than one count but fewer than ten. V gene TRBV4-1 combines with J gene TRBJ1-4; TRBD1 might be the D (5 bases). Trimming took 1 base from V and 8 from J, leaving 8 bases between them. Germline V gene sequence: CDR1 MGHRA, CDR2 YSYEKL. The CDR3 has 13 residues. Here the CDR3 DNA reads TGCGCCAGCAGCCAAGTGGGGGGGGAAAAACTGTTTTTT. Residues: CASSQVGGEKLFF.

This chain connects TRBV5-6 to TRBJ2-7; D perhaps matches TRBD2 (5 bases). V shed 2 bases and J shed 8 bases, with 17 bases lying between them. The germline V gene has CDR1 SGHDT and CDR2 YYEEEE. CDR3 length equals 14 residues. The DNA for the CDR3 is TGTGCCAGCAGCTTTGGCAGCGGTGCCCCGAAGCAGTACTTC. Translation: CASSFGSGAPKQYF.

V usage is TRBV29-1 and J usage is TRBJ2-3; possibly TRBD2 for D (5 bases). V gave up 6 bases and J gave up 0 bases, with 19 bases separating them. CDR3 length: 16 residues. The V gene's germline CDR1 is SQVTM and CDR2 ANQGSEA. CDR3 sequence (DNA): TGCAGCGTCCCTACGTTGGGCGGGCCTAGCACAGATACGCAGTATTTT. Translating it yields CSVPTLGGPSTDTQYF.

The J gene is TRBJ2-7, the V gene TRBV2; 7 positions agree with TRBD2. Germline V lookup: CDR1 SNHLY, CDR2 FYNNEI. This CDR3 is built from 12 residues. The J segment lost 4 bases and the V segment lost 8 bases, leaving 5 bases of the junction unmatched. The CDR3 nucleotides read TGTGCCAGCGGGGGGGTGATATACGAGCAGTACTTC. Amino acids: CASGGVIYEQYF. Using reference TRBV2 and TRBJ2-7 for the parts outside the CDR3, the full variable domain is EPEVTQTPSHQVTQMGQEVILRCVPISNHLYFYWYRQILGQKVEFLVSFYNNEISEKSEIFDDQFSVERPDGSNFTLKIRSTKLEDSAMYFCASGGVIYEQYFGPGTRLTVT.

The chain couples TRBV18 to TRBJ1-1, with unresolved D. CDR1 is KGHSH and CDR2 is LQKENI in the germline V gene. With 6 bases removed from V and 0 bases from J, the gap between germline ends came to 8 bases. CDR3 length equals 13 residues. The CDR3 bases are TGTGCCAGCTCGCCGGGTATGAACACTGAAGCTTTCTTT. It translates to CASSPGMNTEAFF.

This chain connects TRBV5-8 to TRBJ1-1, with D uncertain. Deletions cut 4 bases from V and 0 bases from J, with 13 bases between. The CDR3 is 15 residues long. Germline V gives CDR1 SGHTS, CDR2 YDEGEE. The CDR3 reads CASSLPMSLNTEAFF. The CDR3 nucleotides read TGTGCCAGCAGCCTGCCGATGAGTTTGAACACTGAAGCTTTCTTT.

As DNA, the CDR3 is TGTGCCAGCAGCCAAGGTTGGACTAGCGACTACAATGAGCAGTTCTTC. It encodes CASSQGWTSDYNEQFF. This sequence joins TRBV4-2 and TRBJ2-1; TRBD2 matches at 9 bases. Germline CDR1 and CDR2: LGHNA and YNFKEQ. J lost 3 bases, V lost 1 base, and 4 bases had no gene match. CDR3 size: 16 residues.

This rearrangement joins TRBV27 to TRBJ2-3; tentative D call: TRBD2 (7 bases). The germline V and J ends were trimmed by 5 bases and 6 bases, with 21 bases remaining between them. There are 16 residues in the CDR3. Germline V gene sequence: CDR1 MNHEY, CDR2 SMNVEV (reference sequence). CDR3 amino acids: CASSLPVGGALDTQYF. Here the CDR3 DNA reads TGTGCCAGCAGTCTGCCTGTGGGGGGGGCCCTGGATACGCAGTATTTT.

CDR3 protein: CASSPGTGGQPQHF. The DNA for the CDR3 is TGTGCCAGCAGCCCCGGGACAGGGGGACAGCCCCAGCATTTT. The chain combines TRBV9 with TRBJ1-5, with 11 bases aligning to TRBD1. The CDR3 is 14 residues long. J gave up 7 bases and V 4 bases, and 4 bases lay outside the gene matches. Germline V lookup: CDR1 SGDLS, CDR2 YYNGEE.

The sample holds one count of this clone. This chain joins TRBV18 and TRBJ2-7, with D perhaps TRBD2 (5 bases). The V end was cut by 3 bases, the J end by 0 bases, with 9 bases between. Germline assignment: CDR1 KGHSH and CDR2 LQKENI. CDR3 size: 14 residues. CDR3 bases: TGTGCCAGCTCACCCGAGGGATTCTCCTACGAGCAGTACTTC. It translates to CASSPEGFSYEQYF.